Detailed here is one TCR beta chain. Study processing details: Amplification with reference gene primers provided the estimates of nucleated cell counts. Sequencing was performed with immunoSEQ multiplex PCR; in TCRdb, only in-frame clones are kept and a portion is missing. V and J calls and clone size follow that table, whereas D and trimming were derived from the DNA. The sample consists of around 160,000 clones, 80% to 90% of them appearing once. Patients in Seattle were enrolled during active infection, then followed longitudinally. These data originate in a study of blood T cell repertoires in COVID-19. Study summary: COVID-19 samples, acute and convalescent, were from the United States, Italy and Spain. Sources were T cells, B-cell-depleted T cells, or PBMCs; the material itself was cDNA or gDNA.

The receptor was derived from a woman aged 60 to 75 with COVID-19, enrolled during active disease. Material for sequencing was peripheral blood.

The DNA for the CDR3 is TGTGCCAGCTGCCTACGGGAGGGACAGGGGTCCGAGACCCAGTACTTC. The encoded protein is CASCLREGQGSETQYF. V usage is TRBV6-2 or TRBV6-3 and J usage is TRBJ2-5, with 10 bases lining up with TRBD1. The CDR3 runs to 16 residues. V lost 8 bases to trimming and J lost 5 bases; unmatched junction nucleotides: 14. Germline V gene sequence: CDR1 MNHEY, CDR2 SVGEGT.